This note documents a single TCR beta chain sequence. Its antigen remains unidentified. The sample is drawn from a study of OX40 agonist ivuxolimab in advanced cancers. Study-level background: Melanoma, hepatocellular carcinoma, head and neck or renal cell cancer occurred in dose-escalation patients.

Using immunoSEQ multiplex PCR, the repertoire was profiled, and TCRdb retains in-frame clones only, with some absent. The sample has under 100,000 clones; around nine tenths are singletons. Study findings and constraints: At 0.1 to 3.0 mg/kg and by week 6, CD4+ and CD8+ T cells in the blood had expanded clonally. Expanded clones were, on average, more numerous among CD8+ T cells than CD4+.

This TCR was sampled from an adult with an advanced solid tumor such as melanoma, head and neck, liver or kidney cancer. The sequencing here drew on CD4+ or CD8+ T cells sorted from blood, taken in a trial of the OX40 agonist ivuxolimab.

The DNA of the CDR3 is TGCGCCAGCACCCTGGGCCTCAGGGAATCACACTATGGCTACACCTTC. This translates into CASTLGLRESHYGYTF. The chain is built from TRBV5-1 and TRBJ1-2, with D possibly TRBD1 on 5 matching bases. There are 16 residues in the CDR3. Trimming left V 6 bases short and J 3 bases short, with 21 bases between. Germline V gene data show CDR1 as SGHRS and CDR2 as YFSETQ.